This is a list of T cell receptor beta chains from one sample in a study of PD-L1 blockade in urothelial cancer. Here immunoSEQ multiplex PCR was the method, and the copy in TCRdb shows in-frame clones only, minus some. The table shows about 56,000 clones, with approximately 83% occurring only once. The source was PBMCs, collected around atezolizumab (anti-PD-L1) treatment. All receptors come from a man aged 65-85 years with urothelial cancer. The CDR3 runs from the conserved cysteine through the conserved F or W. The order of the fields is D gene, V gene, J gene, clone size, CDR3 DNA, CDR3 protein. The D gene is left open where the match is weak. For some rows the clone size is stated as once, few or many, or as a class when expanded; others skip it.

TRBD2,TRBV27,TRBJ2-7,.,TGTGCCAGCAGTTTAGAGGCGGGAGTAGAATACGAGCAGTACTTC,CASSLEAGVEYEQYF
.,TRBV6-1,TRBJ2-3,.,TGTGCCAGCACCTTGTTAGGGGGAGGGACAGATACGCAGTATTTT,CASTLLGGGTDTQYF
.,TRBV11-2,TRBJ2-1,.,TGTGCCAGCAGCTTTGAGCGTAAGAACTACAATGAGCAGTTCTTC,CASSFERKNYNEQFF
.,TRBV11-2,TRBJ1-4,.,TGTGCCAGCAGCTTAGATCGGGGTTCTGAAAAACTGTTTTTT,CASSLDRGSEKLFF
.,TRBV27,TRBJ1-2,.,TGTGCCAGCAGCCAAACAGGGATTAACTATGGCTACACCTTC,CASSQTGINYGYTF
.,TRBV7-8,TRBJ1-2,.,TGTGCCAGCAGCGGGCGGACATGGAGTGGCTACACCTTC,CASSGRTWSGYTF
TRBD2,TRBV6-1,TRBJ2-2,.,TGTGCCAGCAGTGCACTAGCGGACACCGGGGAGCTGTTTTTT,CASSALADTGELFF
.,TRBV4-1,TRBJ2-2,.,TGCGCCAGCAGCCAAGATAGGGGAGGGGAGCTGTTTTTT,CASSQDRGGELFF
.,TRBV10-2,TRBJ1-5,once,TGCGCCAGCAGGCGGGGGGCCGATCAGCCCCAGCATTTT,CASRRGADQPQHF
.,TRBV6-6,TRBJ2-7,once,TGTGCCAGCAGTTACTCGAAGGCGCTAGGGGACGAGCAGTACTTC,CASSYSKALGDEQYF
.,TRBV28,TRBJ2-4,.,TGTGCCAGCAGTCCCTTCGGACATGCCAAAAACATTCAGTACTTC,CASSPFGHAKNIQYF
TRBD1,TRBV6-1,TRBJ2-7,.,TGTGCCAGCAGTGAATTGGGGACAGGGGGCTTCAACGAGCAGTACTTC,CASSELGTGGFNEQYF
.,TRBV5-3,TRBJ2-1,.,TGTGCCAGAAGCTTAAGGACTGCCGCACCCGCGAACAACAATGAGCAGTTCTTC,CARSLRTAAPANNNEQFF
.,TRBV28,TRBJ2-1,.,TGTGCCAGCTCGGTCTCCTACAATGAGCAGTTCTTC,CASSVSYNEQFF
TRBD1,TRBV4-1,TRBJ2-7,.,TGCGCCAGCAGCCAAGATATAGGGGCAGGGGGCTCTAACGAGCAGTACTTC,CASSQDIGAGGSNEQYF
.,TRBV6-1,TRBJ2-7,.,TGTGCCAGCAGTGAAGGGACTCGCAGGCAGTACTTC,CASSEGTRRQYF
TRBD1,TRBV7-8,TRBJ2-7,.,TGTGCCAGCAGCTTAGCCGCTGGACAGGTTCCTCGCGAGCAGTACTTC,CASSLAAGQVPREQYF
.,TRBV27,TRBJ1-2,.,TGTGCCAGCAGCACGGGACATCTCTATGGCTACACCTTC,CASSTGHLYGYTF
.,TRBV5-1,TRBJ2-1,once,TGCGCCAGCAGCTTGGGCGGGACCCACAATGAGCAGTTCTTC,CASSLGGTHNEQFF
TRBD2,TRBV10-2,TRBJ2-7,.,TGCGCCAGCAGGACCGGGACTAGCGGGAGGAACGAGCAGTACTTC,CASRTGTSGRNEQYF
TRBD1,TRBV10-3,TRBJ2-5,.,TGTGCCATCAGTGAGGGACAGGGGGGGAAAGAGACCCAGTACTTC,CAISEGQGGKETQYF
TRBD1,TRBV11-2,TRBJ1-5,.,TGTGCCAGCAGACAGACAGGGGCGAACCAGCCCCAGCATTTT,CASRQTGANQPQHF
TRBD2,TRBV4-1,TRBJ2-5,.,TGCGCCAGCAGCCAAGTGTCTAGCGGGAGAGGTGAGACCCAGTACTTC,CASSQVSSGRGETQYF
.,TRBV4-1,TRBJ1-1,.,TGCGCCAGCAGCCAAGTATTGCGAACTACTGAAGCTTTCTTT,CASSQVLRTTEAFF
TRBD1,TRBV7-3,TRBJ2-3,few,TGTGCCAGCAGCTCCGGGACAGGATACACAGATACGCAGTATTTT,CASSSGTGYTDTQYF
TRBD2,TRBV2,TRBJ2-1,.,TGTGCCAGCAGACGGGAGGAAGGGGAGCAGTTCTTC,CASRREEGEQFF
.,TRBV7-2,TRBJ2-5,.,TGTGCCAGCAGCTTAGCGGGTAGCCTTTTAGAGACCCAGTACTTC,CASSLAGSLLETQYF
.,TRBV7-9,TRBJ2-2,.,TGTGCCAGCAGCTCAGGAGGGTCCCGGGCGGACGGGGAGCTGTTTTTT,CASSSGGSRADGELFF
.,TRBV9,TRBJ1-6,once,TGTGCCAGCAGCGTAGACCGGAATTCACCCCTCCACTTT,CASSVDRNSPLHF
TRBD1,TRBV2,TRBJ2-2,.,TGTGCCAGCAGTGGACAGGGGGACAATACCGGGGAGCTGTTTTTT,CASSGQGDNTGELFF
TRBD1,TRBV28,TRBJ2-7,few,TGTGCCAGCAGTTTACCGGGACAGGGTAATTACGAGCAGTACTTC,CASSLPGQGNYEQYF
TRBD2,TRBV5-1,TRBJ2-3,.,TGCGCCAGCAGCTTGGGCCTAGCGGGAGGAATAGATACGCAGTATTTT,CASSLGLAGGIDTQYF
.,TRBV5-1,TRBJ2-7,few,TGCGCCAGCAGCTTGACCCCTGGACAATCCTACGAGCAGTACTTC,CASSLTPGQSYEQYF
TRBD2,TRBV5-1,TRBJ2-2,.,TGCGCCAGCAGCAAAGGGACTAGCGGGTTCGCGAACACCGGGGAGCTGTTTTTT,CASSKGTSGFANTGELFF
.,TRBV15,TRBJ1-2,.,TGTGCCACCAGCAGCGCCCGCGGACAGTTATATGGCTACACCTTC,CATSSARGQLYGYTF
.,TRBV2,TRBJ1-1,.,TGTGCCAGCAGTGCACTAACAAATTACAGGGTAGGGAACACTGAAGCTTTCTTT,CASSALTNYRVGNTEAFF
.,TRBV5-1,TRBJ2-3,.,TGCGCCAGCAGCTTCCTAGGGGTGGGCACAGATACGCAGTATTTT,CASSFLGVGTDTQYF
.,TRBV29-1,TRBJ2-7,.,TGCAGCGCCGCCGGAGTGAGCTCCTACGAGCAGTACTTC,CSAAGVSSYEQYF
.,TRBV23-1,TRBJ2-7,.,TGCGCCAGCAGTCAGACTCCCCCCCACTTTTCCGCCGAACACGAGCAGTACTTC,CASSQTPPHFSAEHEQYF
TRBD2,TRBV9,TRBJ2-2,.,TGTGCCAGCAGCAGAATACTAGCGGGACCCGGGGAGCTGTTTTTT,CASSRILAGPGELFF
.,TRBV7-9,TRBJ1-3,.,TGTGCCAGCAGCTTCTGGACAGAAAAAACTGGAAACACCATATATTTT,CASSFWTEKTGNTIYF